The 5 T cell receptor beta chains reported below all come from one sample, sequenced in a study of lymphopenia after photon versus proton radiotherapy. Sequencing used immunoSEQ multiplex PCR; TCRdb keeps in-frame clones, though not all of them. The sample has approximately 150,000 clones, 80% to 90% seen once. The sequenced sample was peripheral blood, obtained from a patient treated with photon-based radiotherapy. The receptors were gathered from a man in his forties or fifties with gastric cancer.

This rearrangement joins TRBV27 to TRBJ2-3; unclear D gene. The CDR3 is 15 residues long. Trimming shortened V by 2 bases and J by 5 bases, and 14 bases separated the two germline ends. Germline V CDR1 and CDR2: MNHEY, SMNVEV (reference sequence). The CDR3: CASSLTHRALDTQYF. The CDR3 DNA sequence: TGTGCCAGCAGTTTAACCCACCGGGCGTTAGATACGCAGTATTTT.

The chain joins TRBV30 to TRBJ2-1; TRBD1 agrees at 7 bases. Germline CDR1 GTSNPN, CDR2 SVGIG (reference sequence). V shed 5 bases and J 1 base; nucleotides not matched to a gene: 5. The CDR3 covers 14 residues. CDR3 amino acids: CAWDRQGSYNEQFF. The CDR3 DNA reads as TGTGCCTGGGATCGACAGGGTTCCTACAATGAGCAGTTCTTC.

The V gene is TRBV7-3, the J gene TRBJ2-7, with 14 bases lining up with TRBD2. CDR1 and CDR2 (germline): SGHTA, FQGTGA. This CDR3 has 14 amino acids. V lost 5 bases and J lost 5; bases outside the gene matches: 2. The CDR3 spells CASSTGLAGDEQYF. CDR3 DNA sequence: TGTGCCAGCAGCACGGGACTAGCGGGAGACGAGCAGTACTTC.

This chain joins TRBV19 and TRBJ2-7, with D maybe TRBD1 (6 bases). V lost 6 bases, J lost 4 bases, and 19 bases lay in between. This CDR3 has 15 residues. Germline V CDR1 and CDR2: LNHDA, SQIVND (reference sequence). CDR3 sequence: CASRPSLQGAYEQYF. Here the CDR3 DNA reads TGTGCCAGTAGGCCCTCTTTACAGGGAGCGTACGAGCAGTACTTC.

V is TRBV10-3 and J is TRBJ1-3; weak D call: TRBD1 (6 bases). V lost 6 bases, J lost 0 bases, and 9 bases lay in between. Germline-derived CDR1 and CDR2 are ENHRY and SYGVKD. This CDR3 has 14 residues. In nucleotides, the CDR3 is TGTGCCATCAGCCGGGACAACTCTGGAAACACCATATATTTT. Translation: CAISRDNSGNTIYF.